One sample yielded the 30 T cell receptor beta chains listed below, sequenced in a study of long-term antiretroviral therapy in people with HIV. The authors ran the immunoSEQ assay, v3.0, at survey level. Generated by immunoSEQ multiplex PCR, the TCRdb table keeps only in-frame clones and is missing some. The data hold 20,000 to 30,000 clones, with about four fifths observed a single time. The starting material was unsorted PBMCs, obtained 0.7 years before starting antiretroviral therapy. These receptors came from a man younger than 40 with HIV.

The chain has TRBV11-2 and TRBJ2-7; unclear D gene. The CDR3 has 14 residues. V was clipped by 3 bases and J by 0 bases, with 9 bases between them. CDR1 is SGHAT, CDR2 FQNNGV, per germline. CDR3 protein: CASSLKSPSYEQYF. CDR3 DNA: TGTGCCAGCAGCTTGAAGAGCCCCTCCTACGAGCAGTACTTC.

The chain links TRBV28 to TRBJ2-2; maybe TRBD2 (5 bases). Trimming stripped 5 bases from V and 8 bases from J, with 21 bases between. The germline gives CDR1 MDHEN, CDR2 SYDVKM. The CDR3 length is 16 residues. CDR3 residues: CASSIGGGLPAGELFF. The CDR3 region has the DNA TGTGCCAGCAGTATAGGTGGAGGACTCCCTGCAGGGGAGCTGTTTTTT.

The V and J genes are TRBV7-8 and TRBJ1-5; the D gene is possibly TRBD1 (5 bases). Germline-derived CDR1 and CDR2 are SGHVS and FQNEAQ. Deletions cut 3 bases from V and 6 bases from J, with 9 bases between. The CDR3 length is 13 residues. This CDR3 reads CASSLDTGQPQHF. For the CDR3, the DNA is TGTGCCAGCAGCTTGGACACAGGTCAGCCCCAGCATTTT.

The chain has TRBV5-1 and TRBJ1-1; D ambiguous. The CDR3 is 14 amino acids. Between the trimmed V and J ends, which lost 0 bases and 5 bases, there was a span of 11 bases. Germline loops: CDR1 SGHRS, CDR2 YFSETQ. The CDR3: CASSLAGAGTEAFF. CDR3 nucleotide sequence: TGCGCCAGCAGCTTGGCGGGTGCGGGGACTGAAGCTTTCTTT. Full variable domain (missing parts from reference TRBV5-1 and TRBJ1-1): KAGVTQTPRYLIKTRGQQVTLSCSPISGHRSVSWYQQTPGQGLQFLFEYFSETQRNKGNFPGRFSGRQFSNSRSEMNVSTLELGDSALYLCASSLAGAGTEAFFGQGTRLTVV.

A remark on this clone: A junction end diverges from the germline sequence, so it may reflect a read error. The J gene is TRBJ1-5, the V gene TRBV28; D possibly corresponds to TRBD1 (5 bases). The V gene's germline CDR1 is MDHEN and CDR2 SYDVKM. This CDR3 spans 14 amino acids. CDR3 nucleotide sequence: TGTGCCTGCAGTAAGGACAATAGCAATCAGCCCCAGCATTTT. Translation gives CACSKDNSNQPQHF.

The gene calls are TRBV29-1 and TRBJ1-1; 7 positions agree with TRBD1. The CDR3 consists of 14 residues. V trimming: 5 bases; J trimming: 2 bases; junction bases outside the gene matches: 8. Germline V gives CDR1 SQVTM, CDR2 ANQGSEA. The CDR3 loop reads CSVSPGQPNTEAFF. CDR3 in DNA: TGCAGCGTTTCTCCGGGACAGCCAAACACTGAAGCTTTCTTT.

This clone was picked up one time. The V gene is TRBV20-1, the J gene TRBJ2-3; the match to TRBD1 covers 7 bases. This CDR3 is 11 amino acids long. Germline loops: CDR1 DFQATT, CDR2 SNEGSKA (reference sequence). The CDR3 coding sequence is TGCAGAGCCGACAGGGTAGATACGCAGTATTTT. Translated: CRADRVDTQYF.

The chain is built from TRBV19 and TRBJ2-5, with D possibly matching TRBD2 (5 bases). The CDR3 consists of 14 residues. V gave up 7 bases and J gave up 2 bases, with 14 bases separating them. In germline, CDR1 is LNHDA, CDR2 SQIVND (reference sequence). The CDR3 bases are TGTGCCAGTAACAAGGGTTGGGAGCAAGAGACCCAGTACTTC. The encoded protein is CASNKGWEQETQYF. The full variable domain, completed using reference TRBV19 and TRBJ2-5, is DGGITQSPKYLFRKEGQNVTLSCEQNLNHDAMYWYRQDPGQGLRLIYYSQIVNDFQKGDIAEGYSVSREKKESFPLTVTSAQKNPTAFYLCASNKGWEQETQYFGPGTRLLVL.

This chain joins TRBV19 and TRBJ2-1; weak D call: TRBD2 (7 bases). Germline-derived CDR1 and CDR2 are LNHDA and SQIVND (reference sequence). CDR3 size: 16 residues. Trimming stripped 1 base from V and 9 bases from J, with 19 bases between. CDR3 coding DNA: TGTGCCAGTAGTATAGCCGGGGGGCCCCGTGTTGGTGAGCAGTTCTTC. Its translation is CASSIAGGPRVGEQFF.

J is TRBJ1-1 and V is TRBV4-3; D is undetermined. The length of the CDR3 is 13 residues. The germline V gene encodes CDR1 LGHNA and CDR2 YSLEER. The V end lost 1 base, the J end lost 5 bases, and 8 bases lay between the germline ends. The CDR3 bases are TGCGCCAGCAGCCAAGCACCCTCAACTGAAGCTTTCTTT. Residues: CASSQAPSTEAFF.

J is TRBJ1-1 and V is TRBV19; 7 nucleotides line up with TRBD1. V lost 6 bases and J lost 8; bases outside the gene matches: 18. Germline CDR1 is LNHDA and CDR2 is SQIVND (reference sequence). There are 16 residues in the CDR3. CDR3 sequence: CASSHLDGGGWIEAFF. The CDR3 DNA reads TGTGCCAGTAGCCACCTAGACGGAGGGGGCTGGATCGAAGCTTTCTTT. Variable domain in full (rest from reference TRBV19 and TRBJ1-1): DGGITQSPKYLFRKEGQNVTLSCEQNLNHDAMYWYRQDPGQGLRLIYYSQIVNDFQKGDIAEGYSVSREKKESFPLTVTSAQKNPTAFYLCASSHLDGGGWIEAFFGQGTRLTVV.

This rearrangement joins TRBV6-1 to TRBJ2-3, with D perhaps matching TRBD2 (6 bases). The CDR3 length is 16 residues. The germline CDR1 and CDR2 sequences are MNHNS and SASEGT. Trimming pared 2 bases from V and 2 bases from J, leaving 14 bases between. The CDR3 DNA reads as TGTGCCAGCAGTGAATTAACGGGGGTGTCCACAGATACGCAGTATTTT. This codes for CASSELTGVSTDTQYF.

This chain uses TRBV28 with TRBJ2-1; either TRBD1 or TRBD2 may supply D (5 bases each). The V end lost 3 bases, the J end lost 15 bases, and 15 bases lay between the germline ends. CDR3 length equals 12 residues. Germline CDR1 reads MDHEN; CDR2 reads SYDVKM. CDR3 sequence reads: CASSFIGTSRFF. The DNA for the CDR3 is TGTGCCAGCAGTTTTATAGGGACCAGTCGGTTCTTC.

The genes are TRBV9 and TRBJ2-7; TRBD1 matches 11 bases. V shed 3 bases and J 3 bases; nucleotides not matched to a gene: 5. This CDR3 has 15 amino acids. CDR1 is SGDLS, CDR2 YYNGEE, per germline. The CDR3 region has the DNA TGTGCCAGCAGCGCTGGGACAGGGGGGTACTACGAGCAGTACTTC. Its protein is CASSAGTGGYYEQYF.

J is TRBJ2-1 and V is TRBV7-9, with D possibly TRBD2 on 7 matching bases. In germline, CDR1 is SEHNR, CDR2 FQNEAQ (reference sequence). The V and J ends lost 2 bases and 1 base respectively, with 12 bases between them. The CDR3 runs to 16 residues. The CDR3 sequence: CASSLLAGASYNEQFF. The CDR3 DNA follows: TGTGCCAGCAGCTTACTGGCGGGGGCATCCTACAATGAGCAGTTCTTC.

V and J are TRBV19 and TRBJ2-4; 8 bases match TRBD2. J was trimmed by 7 bases and V by 3 bases; bases with no gene match: 2. CDR3 length: 13 residues. CDR1 LNHDA and CDR2 SQIVND come from the germline V gene (reference sequence). CDR3 DNA sequence: TGTGCCAGTAGTATTGAGCGGGGGAACATTCAGTACTTC. It specifies CASSIERGNIQYF.

V and J are TRBV5-1 and TRBJ2-5, with D possibly TRBD2 on 5 matching bases. The germline gives CDR1 SGHRS, CDR2 YFSETQ. The CDR3 spans 13 residues. V shed 7 bases and J shed 3 bases, with 13 bases lying between them. For the CDR3, the DNA is TGCGCCAGCTCTCCGGGGTGGGAAGAGACCCAGTACTTC. Translated: CASSPGWEETQYF.

The chain recombines TRBV11-2 with TRBJ2-7; 9 positions match TRBD1. Germline values: CDR1 SGHAT, CDR2 FQNNGV. The CDR3 consists of 16 residues. V trimming: 1 base; J trimming: 5 bases; junction bases outside the gene matches: 9. The chain's CDR3 is CASSLGTGQGTDEQYF. The CDR3 bases are TGTGCCAGCAGCTTAGGAACCGGACAGGGGACGGACGAGCAGTACTTC.

On this clone: This likely comes from a read error, as the CDR3 has no conserved phenylalanine or tryptophan at its end. The DNA is left out, because the CDR3 cannot be placed on it with certainty; the CDR3 is given as TCRdb lists it. The rearrangement links TRBV5-4 to TRBJ2-7; no check of the table's D call, TRBD1, against the DNA was made. Germline loops: CDR1 SGHNT, CDR2 YYREEE (reference sequence). The CDR3 spans 13 amino acids, including both terminal residues. CDR3 sequence: CASSLEPGTKLDT.

CDR3 coding DNA: TGTGCCAGCAGAACCCCGATCGAAAGGGATACGCAGTATTTT. Its protein product is CASRTPIERDTQYF. The chain has TRBV6-6 and TRBJ2-3; D unresolved. Trimming took 6 bases from V and 6 from J, leaving 16 bases between them. This CDR3 spans 14 amino acids. Looked up from germline, CDR1 is MNHNY and CDR2 is SVGAGI (reference sequence).

The chain couples TRBV7-6 to TRBJ1-5; a weak D match, TRBD1 (6 bases). The CDR3 is 14 amino acids. V was clipped by 6 bases and J by 7 bases, with 16 bases between them. CDR1 is SGHVS and CDR2 is FNYEAQ in the germline V gene. The CDR3 DNA is TGTGCCAGCAGTCCTTACAGGGTCGGCCAGCCCCAGCATTTT. It codes for CASSPYRVGQPQHF.

The chain is built from TRBV18 and TRBJ1-1; D may be TRBD1 (6 bases). The V end was cut by 6 bases, the J end by 3 bases, with 14 bases between. CDR1 and CDR2 from the germline V gene are KGHSH and LQKENI. The CDR3 length is 14 residues. CDR3 residues: CASSSRGGHTEAFF. The CDR3 nucleotides are TGTGCCAGCTCCTCCAGAGGGGGTCACACTGAAGCTTTCTTT.

The chain uses TRBV6-6 and TRBJ2-7; 12 bases are a match to TRBD2. Germline V CDR1 and CDR2: MNHNY, SVGAGI (reference sequence). J gave up 5 bases and V 4 bases, and 3 bases lay outside the gene matches. The CDR3 is 14 amino acids. The CDR3 DNA sequence: TGTGCCAGCAGTTGGACTAGCGGGATCGACGAGCAGTACTTC. Encoded protein: CASSWTSGIDEQYF.

The V and J genes are TRBV5-4 and TRBJ2-5; D tentatively fits TRBD1 or TRBD2 (5 bases each). The length of the CDR3 is 14 residues. The V and J ends lost 4 bases and 2 bases respectively, with 12 bases between them. Germline V lookup: CDR1 SGHNT, CDR2 YYREEE (reference sequence). The CDR3 loop reads CASSRPGPQETQYF. The CDR3 nucleotides read TGTGCCAGCAGCCGGCCGGGACCACAAGAGACCCAGTACTTC.

The rearrangement joins TRBV5-1 to TRBJ1-1; 8 nucleotides agree with TRBD1. CDR3 size: 14 residues. Germline V gene lookup returns CDR1 SGHRS and CDR2 YFSETQ. With 3 bases clipped from V and 6 bases from J, the junction kept 7 bases outside the gene matches. The CDR3, as DNA: TGCGCCAGCAGCTCACCGACAGGGGTTCCTGAAGCTTTCTTT. It encodes CASSSPTGVPEAFF.

This clone was seen a single time. The CDR3 region is CASSESSGKDTQYF. The CDR3 DNA sequence: TGCGCCAGCAGCGAAAGTAGCGGAAAAGATACGCAGTATTTT. The V call is TRBV4-1, the J call TRBJ2-3, with a tentative D call TRBD2 (6 bases). With 5 bases removed from V and 5 bases from J, the gap between germline ends came to 14 bases. CDR3 length: 14 residues. Germline loops: CDR1 MGHRA, CDR2 YSYEKL.

This rearrangement joins TRBV9 to TRBJ2-3, with D perhaps matching TRBD2 (6 bases). Trimming shortened V by 4 bases and J by 0 bases, and 9 bases separated the two germline ends. CDR1 is SGDLS and CDR2 is YYNGEE in the germline V gene. The CDR3 is made up of 14 amino acids. CDR3 nucleotide sequence: TGTGCCAGCAGCCCAGGGACTAGCACAGATACGCAGTATTTT. It codes for CASSPGTSTDTQYF.

The chain couples TRBV7-2 to TRBJ2-3; D may correspond to TRBD1 or TRBD2 (5 bases each). CDR3 length: 17 residues. V was trimmed by 0 bases and J by 2 bases, leaving 15 bases between them. Germline V gene data show CDR1 as SGHTA and CDR2 as FQGNSA. In nucleotides, the CDR3 is TGTGCCAGCAGCTTAGCCCCGGGGCTCCTCCCCACAGATACGCAGTATTTT. This sequence encodes CASSLAPGLLPTDTQYF.

The chain combines TRBV7-9 with TRBJ1-2; perhaps TRBD1 as D (6 bases). The CDR3 sequence is 14 residues long. Germline CDR1 reads SEHNR; CDR2 reads FQNEAQ (reference sequence). V lost 5 bases to trimming and J lost 7 bases, with 17 bases between them. Here the CDR3 DNA reads TGTGCCAGCAGCGCCCCCAGGGGATGGGGTGGCTACACCTTC. Encoded protein: CASSAPRGWGGYTF.

The chain recombines TRBV15 with TRBJ2-1, with TRBD2 matching 9 bases. CDR1 and CDR2 (germline): LNHNV, YYDKDF (reference sequence). This CDR3 comprises 18 residues. The J segment lost 7 bases and the V segment lost 0 bases, leaving 13 bases of the junction unmatched. The DNA of the CDR3 is TGTGCCACCAGCAGAGATAAAGTAAGCGGGAGGCGGGGTAATGAGCAGTTCTTC. Translation: CATSRDKVSGRRGNEQFF.